This TCR beta chain derives from a study of shared clonotypes between healthy human individuals. V was trimmed by 6 bases and J by 4 bases, leaving 13 bases between them. Germline V gives CDR1 SNHLY, CDR2 FYNNEI. The CDR3 contains 14 residues. Sequenced by immunoSEQ multiplex PCR; TCRdb stores in-frame clones only, minus some. The sample lists a few million clones; roughly 92% were seen once. This TCR was recovered from a man between 18 and 29 years old in good health. The chain carries TRBV2 and TRBJ2-1, with a weak D call TRBD1 (6 bases). Sequencing was done on a sample of naive CD4+ T cells sorted from blood. Subset in this sample: CD45RA+ positively selected. CDR3 coding DNA: TGTGCCAGCAGCGCGCCGGGACAATACAATGAGCAGTTCTTC. Translating it yields CASSAPGQYNEQFF.